These T cell receptor beta chains were read from a single sample in a study of tumor-infiltrating lymphocytes in primary liver carcinoma. Each CDR3 protein is one row after TCRdb ran MiXCR on the multiplex PCR reads. The sample includes about 120,000 distinct CDR3 sequences, about two thirds of them seen just once. The sequencing input was tumor-adjacent normal liver tissue. These TCRs come from a woman aged 60 to 75 with primary liver carcinoma and hepatitis B virus infection. Each CDR3 is given with its conserved first and last residue. The order of the fields is clone size, V gene, CDR3 protein. Rows may omit the clone size; those that give it use once, few, many or a size class.

few,TRBV7-9,CASSLTYELYF
.,TRBV7-8,CASSPQPGSYNKQFF
.,TRBV11-1,CASSSDGSIDTLYF
.,TRBV6-5,CASSTDGLYNEQFF
many,TRBV28,CASSSLSYEQYF
few,TRBV10-3,CAISYGMISGNTIYF
.,TRBV10-1,CASSLWNIVELFF
.,TRBV11-2,CASSLDRTGGPFF
many,TRBV14,CASSPHATGYYEQYF
medium-sized,TRBV11-1,CASSSRRTSGNKNIQYF
.,TRBV4-1,CASNRGHGQAQPQHF
many,TRBV12-5,CASGLGTGDNEQFF
many,TRBV14,CASSKFGAGYTGELFF
.,TRBV5-6,CASSAGTATGQPQYF